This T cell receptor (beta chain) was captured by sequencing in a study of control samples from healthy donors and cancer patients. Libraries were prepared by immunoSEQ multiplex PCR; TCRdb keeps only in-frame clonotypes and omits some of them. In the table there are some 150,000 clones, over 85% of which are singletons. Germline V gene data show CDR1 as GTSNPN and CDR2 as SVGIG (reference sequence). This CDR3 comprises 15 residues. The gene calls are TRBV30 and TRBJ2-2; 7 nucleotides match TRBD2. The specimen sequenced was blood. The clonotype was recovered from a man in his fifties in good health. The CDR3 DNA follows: TGTGCGGGGAGCTCGGCTAGCGGATTTACCGGGGAGCTGTTTTTT. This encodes CAGSSASGFTGELFF.